This T cell receptor beta chain was sequenced for a study of control samples from healthy donors and cancer patients. Only a few counts were recorded for this clone. TCRdb keeps only in-frame clones here, not all; method: immunoSEQ multiplex PCR. The table has some 150,000 clones, just over 90% seen once. The sequence came from a woman aged 60-75 years in good health. Input material: blood.

CDR3: CASSGRDGGTQYF. The CDR3 DNA reads TGTGCCAGCAGTGGGCGGGACGGGGGGACCCAGTACTTC. V usage is TRBV2 and J usage is TRBJ2-5, with TRBD2 as a possible D gene (6 bases). CDR1 and CDR2 (germline): SNHLY, FYNNEI. The ends were cut back, 4 bases at V and 7 bases at J, with 13 bases in the middle. The CDR3 loop spans 13 amino acids.